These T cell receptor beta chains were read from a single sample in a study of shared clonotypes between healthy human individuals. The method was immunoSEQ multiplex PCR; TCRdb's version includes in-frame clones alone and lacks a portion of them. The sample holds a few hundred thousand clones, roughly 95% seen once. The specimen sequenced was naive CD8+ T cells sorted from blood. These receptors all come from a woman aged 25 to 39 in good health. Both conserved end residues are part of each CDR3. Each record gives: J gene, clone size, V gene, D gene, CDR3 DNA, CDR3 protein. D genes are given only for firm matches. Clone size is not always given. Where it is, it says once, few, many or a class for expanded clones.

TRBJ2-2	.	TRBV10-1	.	TGCGCCAGCAGTGAGGGTCACTACACGAACACCGGGGAGCTGTTTTTT	CASSEGHYTNTGELFF
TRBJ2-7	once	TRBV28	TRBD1	TGTGCCAGCAGTTCCCCACGGGACAGGGGGACCTACGAGCAGTACTTC	CASSSPRDRGTYEQYF
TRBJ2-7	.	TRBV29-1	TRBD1	TGCAGCGTTGGGACAGGGGGCCACGAGCAGTACTTC	CSVGTGGHEQYF
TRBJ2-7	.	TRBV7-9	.	TGTGCCAGCAGCCCCAGGGCGTTGGACTACGAGCAGTACTTC	CASSPRALDYEQYF
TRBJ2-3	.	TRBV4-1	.	TGCGCCAGCAGTCCTGAGTCCCGCGGGGTCGTGGATACGCAGTATTTT	CASSPESRGVVDTQYF
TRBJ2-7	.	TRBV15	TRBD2	TGTGCCACCAGCTGGACAGGGACTAGCGGGAGTTACGAGCAGTACTTC	CATSWTGTSGSYEQYF
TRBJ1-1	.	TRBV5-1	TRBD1	TGCGCCAGCAGCAGCCGGCGACGAGGGGGCATCACTGAAGCTTTCTTT	CASSSRRRGGITEAFF
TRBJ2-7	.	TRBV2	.	TGTGCCAGCAGTGACGTCCCCAGTTACGAGCAGTACTTC	CASSDVPSYEQYF
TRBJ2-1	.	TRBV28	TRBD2	TGTGCCAGCAGTTTTCACGCCGTAATAGCGGGAGGCCCCTGGATGGATGAGCAGTTCTTC	CASSFHAVIAGGPWMDEQFF
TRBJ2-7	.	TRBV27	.	TGTGCCAGCTTGGGCGGACCCTCCTACGAGCAGTACTTC	CASLGGPSYEQYF
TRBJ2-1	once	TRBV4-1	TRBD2	TGCGCCAGCAGCCATAGACCCCCGGGACTAGGCTACAATGAGCAGTTCTTC	CASSHRPPGLGYNEQFF
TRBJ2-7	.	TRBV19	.	TGTGCCAGTAGTACACAGATAGCGGCCTACGAGCAGTACTTC	CASSTQIAAYEQYF
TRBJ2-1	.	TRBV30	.	TGTGCCTGGAGTGTAAGAAGTTTCACTGACCCCGAGCAGTTCTTC	CAWSVRSFTDPEQFF
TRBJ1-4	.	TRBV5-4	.	TGTGCCAGCAGCGTGTTCCGGGACGGGAATGAAAAACTGTTTTTT	CASSVFRDGNEKLFF
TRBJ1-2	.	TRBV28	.	TGTGCCAGCAGACAACAGGGAAGTGGAAGCTATGGCTACACCTTC	CASRQQGSGSYGYTF
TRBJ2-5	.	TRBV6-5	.	TGTGCCAGCAGGCCGGAGACTCCCGAGACCCAGTACTTC	CASRPETPETQYF
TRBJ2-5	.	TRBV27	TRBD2	TGTGCCAGCAGTCCGTCCGGACTAGCGGGAGTGACGGAGACCCAGTACTTC	CASSPSGLAGVTETQYF
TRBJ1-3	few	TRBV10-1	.	TGCGCCAGCAGTGACGACGGGGAAGAGGCTGGAAACACCATATATTTT	CASSDDGEEAGNTIYF
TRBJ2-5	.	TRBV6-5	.	TGTGCCAGCAGTTCGGCCTCAGGGGAAGGTGGAGAGACCCAGTACTTC	CASSSASGEGGETQYF
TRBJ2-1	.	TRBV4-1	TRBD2	TGCGCCAGCAGCCACGGACTAGCGACCCAAAAGGGGTCCTACAATGAGCAGTTCTTC	CASSHGLATQKGSYNEQFF
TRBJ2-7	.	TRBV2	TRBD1	TGTGCCAGCAGTTTCGGACAGGGCTCCTACGAGCAGTACTTC	CASSFGQGSYEQYF
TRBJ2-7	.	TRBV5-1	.	TGCGCCAGCAGCTTGGCAGGCGGGACAGCCTCCTACGAGCAGTACTTC	CASSLAGGTASYEQYF
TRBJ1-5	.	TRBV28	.	TGTGCCAGCAGTTTTAAGGTCGATCAGCCCCAGCATTTT	CASSFKVDQPQHF
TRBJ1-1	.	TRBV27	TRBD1	TGTGCCAGCAGTCTACAGGGGAGTGGGACTGAAGCTTTCTTT	CASSLQGSGTEAFF
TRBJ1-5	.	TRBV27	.	TGTGCCAGCAGCTTAACGGGGGCAGGGGTTAATCAGCCCCAGCATTTT	CASSLTGAGVNQPQHF